This T cell receptor beta chain was sequenced during a study of radiation and T cells in renal cell carcinoma. Overall study context: Nephrectomy followed 15 Gy stereotactic body radiation by 4 weeks.

The time point: blood 2 weeks post-SBRT. Treatment meaning: 15 Gy SBRT to primary tumor, nephrectomy 4 weeks later. Serial blood draws occurred at baseline and 2 and 4 weeks post-SBRT. Libraries were prepared by immunoSEQ multiplex PCR; TCRdb keeps only in-frame clonotypes and omits some of them. This sample has 150,000 to 160,000 clones, with roughly 90% found just once. This material consisted of blood, taken from a patient whose treatment included radiotherapy and nephrectomy. This receptor was taken from a woman in her forties or fifties with renal cell carcinoma.

The CDR3 loop is CASSLDYRNTEAFF. The CDR3, as DNA: TGCGCCAGCAGCTTGGATTACCGGAACACTGAAGCTTTCTTT. This chain connects TRBV5-1 to TRBJ1-1; no definite D call. Deletions cut 0 bases from V and 1 base from J, with 7 bases between. The CDR3 runs to 14 residues. Germline V gene data show CDR1 as SGHRS and CDR2 as YFSETQ.